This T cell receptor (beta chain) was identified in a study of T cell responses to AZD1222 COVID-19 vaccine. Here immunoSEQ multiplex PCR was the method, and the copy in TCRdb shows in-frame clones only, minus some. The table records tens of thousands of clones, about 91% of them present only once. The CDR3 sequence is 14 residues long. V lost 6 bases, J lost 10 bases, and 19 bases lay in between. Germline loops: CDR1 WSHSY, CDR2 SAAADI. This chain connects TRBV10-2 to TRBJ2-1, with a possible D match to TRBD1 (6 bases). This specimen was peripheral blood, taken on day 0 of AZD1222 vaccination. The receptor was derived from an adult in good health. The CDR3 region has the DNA TGCGCCAGCAGCTCAATAGTGGGACAAACGGAGCAGTTCTTC. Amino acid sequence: CASSSIVGQTEQFF.